This TCR beta chain was recovered during a study of lymphopenia after photon versus proton radiotherapy. Regarding the study as a whole: Photon-treated patients lost naive T cells and TCR diversity; proton-treated stayed stable. Larger post-nadir TCR diversity loss correlated inversely with survival in deceased patients.

Sequencing was performed with immunoSEQ multiplex PCR; in TCRdb, only in-frame clones are kept and a portion is missing. Found here are about 30,000 clones, 85% to 90% of them singletons; the top ten hold around 6.5%. The CDR3 is 16 amino acids. Per the germline V gene, CDR1 is SGHRS and CDR2 is YFSETQ. V lost 3 bases, J lost 6 bases, and 9 bases stayed unmatched. Only a few counts were recorded for this clone. Antigen specificity is unknown. The TCR sequence derives from a woman in her forties or fifties with pancreatic cancer. The chain joins TRBV5-1 to TRBJ2-2; TRBD1 agrees at 9 bases. The material was peripheral blood, obtained from a patient treated with photon-based radiotherapy. The CDR3: CASSSPRGQGPGELFF. The CDR3 nucleotides are TGCGCCAGCAGCTCACCACGTGGACAGGGGCCCGGGGAGCTGTTTTTT.